A selection of T cell receptor beta chains follows, all from one sample in a study of blood T cell repertoires in COVID-19. Some clones are missing from TCRdb's copy, which holds only in-frame ones; the method was immunoSEQ multiplex PCR. Of about 410,000 clones listed, 90% are singletons. The sequenced sample consisted of PBMCs or T cells enriched from blood (not recorded which). The receptors were sampled from a young man who had recovered from COVID-19. CDR3s include the opening cysteine and the closing phenylalanine or tryptophan. A D gene is named only where the DNA matches it firmly. The size field is filled for only some rows; it gives once, few, many or a size class.

clone size	J gene	D gene	V gene	CDR3 DNA	CDR3 protein
.	TRBJ2-3	.	TRBV7-3	TGTGCCAGCAGCTTAGCAAGCGGTTTAATGCTGGGTACGCAGTATTTT	CASSLASGLMLGTQYF
.	TRBJ1-2	.	TRBV30	TGTGCCTGGACGAGGAGGGACCTACACCACTATGGCTACACCTTC	CAWTRRDLHHYGYTF
.	TRBJ2-5	TRBD2	TRBV3-1/TRBV3-2	TGTGCCAGCAGCTTTAGCGGGGGAGAGACCCAGTACTTC	CASSFSGGETQYF
once	TRBJ2-3	.	TRBV6-5	TGTGCCAGCAGTCGAGGGATGGCGTTCGCGGATACGCAGTATTTT	CASSRGMAFADTQYF
.	TRBJ1-2	TRBD1	TRBV5-1	TGCGCCAGCAGCGGGGACAGGGGCGGCTACACCTTC	CASSGDRGGYTF
.	TRBJ2-3	.	TRBV4-1	TGCGCCAGCAGCCCAGGGGAGGGTTCTAGGGATACGCAGTATTTT	CASSPGEGSRDTQYF
.	TRBJ1-1	TRBD1	TRBV5-1	TGCGCCAGCAGCCCTGGACAGGGACTTACTGAAGCTTTCTTT	CASSPGQGLTEAFF
.	TRBJ2-3	TRBD2	TRBV2	TGTGCCAGCAGTGACGGACTAGCGAACACAGATACGCAGTATTTT	CASSDGLANTDTQYF
.	TRBJ1-2	.	TRBV7-9	TGTGCCAGCAGCTTAGTGACAGGCGGGGGCGAGTACTATGGCTACACCTTC	CASSLVTGGGEYYGYTF
.	TRBJ2-1	TRBD2	TRBV5-1	TGCGCCAGCACTCCCGGGACTAGCGGGGACAATGAGCAGTTCTTC	CASTPGTSGDNEQFF
.	TRBJ2-3	TRBD1	TRBV15	TGTGCCACCAGCGGGGACAGGGTTGGTGGTACGCAGTATTTT	CATSGDRVGGTQYF
.	TRBJ2-1	TRBD2	TRBV27	TGTGCCAGCAGAACCGGGACTAGCGGGTCGGATGAGCAGTTCTTC	CASRTGTSGSDEQFF
.	TRBJ1-5	.	TRBV28	TGTGCCAGCAGTCGTAGTCTCCTAGAGGGCAATCAGCCCCAGCATTTT	CASSRSLLEGNQPQHF
.	TRBJ2-7	.	TRBV27	TGTGCCAGCAGTTTCACTCCCTGGAGCTCCTACGAGCAGTACTTC	CASSFTPWSSYEQYF
.	TRBJ1-1	TRBD1	TRBV11-1	TGTGCCAGCAGCTTACAGGGGGCGGTCACTGAAGCTTTCTTT	CASSLQGAVTEAFF
.	TRBJ1-1	.	TRBV10-2	TGCGCCAGCAGGGTTTTGGACAGGAACACTGAAGCTTTCTTT	CASRVLDRNTEAFF
.	TRBJ1-4	TRBD1	TRBV11-2	TGTGCCAGCAGCGACAGGGGGCGGGGCAATGAAAAACTGTTTTTT	CASSDRGRGNEKLFF
few	TRBJ1-2	.	TRBV3-1/TRBV3-2	TGTGCCAGCAGCCAAGGACAGCCGTATGGCTACACCTTC	CASSQGQPYGYTF
.	TRBJ1-3	.	TRBV5-5	TGTGCCAGCAGCATCTCGTCGGGAAACACCATATATTTT	CASSISSGNTIYF
.	TRBJ1-1	TRBD1	TRBV5-1	TGCGCCAGCAGCCAGACAGGACAGGGAGCTAACACTGAAGCTTTCTTT	CASSQTGQGANTEAFF
.	TRBJ2-5	TRBD1	TRBV9	TGTGCCAGCAGCGCCTTAGGGGGCTCCCAAGAGACCCAGTACTTC	CASSALGGSQETQYF
.	TRBJ1-5	TRBD1	TRBV28	TGTGCCAGCAGCCCTGGGACAGGGCATCAGCCCCAGCATTTT	CASSPGTGHQPQHF
.	TRBJ2-1	.	TRBV11-2	TGTGCCAGCAGCTCCGGACGGGGGGCAGGGACGAGTAGTAATGAGCAGTTCTTC	CASSSGRGAGTSSNEQFF
.	TRBJ1-2	.	TRBV7-9	TGTGCCAGCAGCCCCCGCCGGGGAAACTATGGCTACACCTTC	CASSPRRGNYGYTF
.	TRBJ1-5	.	TRBV7-2	TGTGCCAGCAGCTTTTCCACGGTTAGCAATCAGCCCCAGCATTTT	CASSFSTVSNQPQHF
.	TRBJ1-2	TRBD1	TRBV3-1/TRBV3-2	TGTGCCAGCAGCCAACAACAGGGGGCGAATTATGGCTACACCTTC	CASSQQQGANYGYTF
.	TRBJ1-6	.	TRBV30	TGTGCCTGGAGTGAGCAGTCGGGTAGCTCCTATAATTCACCCCTCCACTTT	CAWSEQSGSSYNSPLHF
once	TRBJ2-3	.	TRBV28	TGTGCCAGCAGTCGATCTAGTAGCGGAACAGATACGCAGTATTTT	CASSRSSSGTDTQYF
.	TRBJ2-7	TRBD1	TRBV5-5	TGTGCCAGCAGTTCTACAGGGGGCGCCGCCTACGAGCAGTACTTC	CASSSTGGAAYEQYF
.	TRBJ1-5	.	TRBV24-1	TGTGCCACCAGTCCTTCAGGGAAGGGACAGCCCCAGCATTTT	CATSPSGKGQPQHF
.	TRBJ2-1	.	TRBV3-1/TRBV3-2	TGTGCCAGCAGCAGCGCAGCCCGGGAAGGGAGGAATGAGCAGTTCTTC	CASSSAAREGRNEQFF
.	TRBJ1-5	.	TRBV5-1	TGCGCCAGCAGCTTGAGCGACCCTGGTCAGCCCCAGCATTTT	CASSLSDPGQPQHF
.	TRBJ1-5	TRBD1	TRBV28	TGTGCCAGCAGGGGCACCCAGGGGGCGCGGAATCAGCCCCAGCATTTT	CASRGTQGARNQPQHF
.	TRBJ1-5	.	TRBV6-5	TGTGCCAGCAGCACCTCCAGGAATAGCAATCAGCCCCAGCATTTT	CASSTSRNSNQPQHF
.	TRBJ1-5	.	TRBV18	TGTGCCAGCTCACCACAGAAACTAACAGGGACCTCTAGCAATCAGCCCCAGCATTTT	CASSPQKLTGTSSNQPQHF
.	TRBJ1-2	.	TRBV28	TGTGCCAGCATGGGGAGTCCTAACTATGGCTACACCTTC	CASMGSPNYGYTF
.	TRBJ1-6	.	TRBV6-5	TGTGCCAGCACCTCGTCCCAGTCACCCCTCCACTTT	CASTSSQSPLHF
.	TRBJ1-2	.	TRBV3-1/TRBV3-2	TGTGCCAGCAGGCCTACAGGGTCGGGCTATGGCTACACCTTC	CASRPTGSGYGYTF
once	TRBJ1-1	.	TRBV24-1	TGTGCCACCAGTGATTCTTACGAGAAGTCTTTCAACACTGAAGCTTTCTTT	CATSDSYEKSFNTEAFF
.	TRBJ2-3	.	TRBV7-2	TGTGCCAGCAGCGGGCCCTTCTGGACTAGCACAGATACGCAGTATTTT	CASSGPFWTSTDTQYF
.	TRBJ1-4	.	TRBV4-1	TGCGCCAGCAGCCCGCGGGGGGCTGGTGAAAAACTGTTTTTT	CASSPRGAGEKLFF
.	TRBJ1-6	.	TRBV14	TGTGCCAGCAGCCAAGAAGGCAGGGGAGCCTATAATTCACCCCTCCACTTT	CASSQEGRGAYNSPLHF
.	TRBJ2-1	.	TRBV5-8	TGTGCCAGCAGCTTAGTTTTAGGGGATGGTGAGCAGTTCTTC	CASSLVLGDGEQFF
.	TRBJ1-1	.	TRBV19	TGTGCCAGTAGTATGTTGGACTTTGGGAACACTGAAGCTTTCTTT	CASSMLDFGNTEAFF
.	TRBJ1-5	.	TRBV27	TGTGCCAGCAGCCGAGACAGGCCTAGCAATCAGCCCCAGCATTTT	CASSRDRPSNQPQHF
.	TRBJ2-7	.	TRBV6-5	TGTGCCAGCAGTTGGGAGACAGGACCTCACTACGAGCAGTACTTC	CASSWETGPHYEQYF
.	TRBJ1-2	.	TRBV5-8	TGTGCCAGCAGCTTTGCGGGACCCTATGGCTACACCTTC	CASSFAGPYGYTF
.	TRBJ2-7	TRBD1	TRBV27	TGTGCCAGCAGCCTTCTGGGGGGACAGGGTTCCGAGCAGTACTTC	CASSLLGGQGSEQYF
.	TRBJ2-7	.	TRBV6-5	TGTGCCAGCGCGCCCCAGCGACCGAGCTCCTACGAGCAGTACTTC	CASAPQRPSSYEQYF
.	TRBJ2-1	.	TRBV9	TGTGCCAGCAGCCCAGGAAAGAATGAGCAGTTCTTC	CASSPGKNEQFF
.	TRBJ2-5	TRBD2	TRBV28	TGTGCCAGCGGACTCGGCGGGAGATCGGAGACCCAGTACTTC	CASGLGGRSETQYF